A selection of T cell receptor beta chains follows, all from one sample in a study of T cells in Graves' hyperthyroidism and ophthalmopathy. TCRdb itself ran the multiplex PCR reads through MiXCR, one entry per CDR3 protein. The sample lists hundreds of thousands of distinct CDR3 sequences; 15% to 18% were seen once. Sequencing used blood. Source of these receptors: a woman aged 18-30 years with Graves' hyperthyroidism. The CDR3 runs from the conserved cysteine through the conserved F or W. The D gene is left open where the match is weak.

V: TRBV20-1
D: TRBD1
J: TRBJ1-2
CDR3: CSAEGDRAQGDGYTF

V: TRBV6-1
D: -
J: TRBJ1-2
CDR3: CATTTQPGTYGYTF

V: TRBV7-9
D: -
J: TRBJ2-1
CDR3: CASRFSRDEQFF

V: TRBV12-3/TRBV12-4
D: -
J: TRBJ1-5
CDR3: CASSSQYQLQHF

V: TRBV11-3
D: -
J: TRBJ2-1
CDR3: CASSLAPTSNEQFF

V: TRBV29-1
D: -
J: TRBJ2-2
CDR3: CSVEDLGGTGELFF

V: TRBV7-8
D: -
J: TRBJ1-5
CDR3: CASSGGDTSSNQPQHF

V: TRBV6-2/TRBV6-3
D: TRBD1
J: TRBJ2-7
CDR3: CASSAPGTVYEQYF

V: TRBV5-1
D: -
J: TRBJ2-5
CDR3: CASSYYQETQYF

V: TRBV28
D: -
J: TRBJ2-7
CDR3: CASTQTGGGHYEQYF

V: TRBV11-2
D: -
J: TRBJ2-7
CDR3: CASRDYTYEQYF

V: TRBV5-1
D: -
J: TRBJ2-5
CDR3: CASSPGGHKETQYF

V: TRBV5-1
D: TRBD1
J: TRBJ2-7
CDR3: CASSLDGTGMDEQYF

V: TRBV28
D: TRBD2
J: TRBJ2-1
CDR3: CASSSPGLAGEHPYNEQFF